This TCR beta chain was observed in a study of cytomegalovirus exposure and HLA in healthy donors. Points from the study as a whole: Researchers catalogued roughly 150 TCR beta chains as cytomegalovirus-associated.

CDR1 is SGHTA and CDR2 is FQGNSA in the germline V gene. The V end was cut by 4 bases, the J end by 4 bases, with 8 bases between. The CDR3 extends over 14 amino acids. Generated by immunoSEQ multiplex PCR, the TCRdb table keeps only in-frame clones and is missing some. The table has about 150,000 clones, about 86% seen once. In the case of this clone: What it recognizes is unknown.

The chain couples TRBV7-2 to TRBJ2-6, with D uncertain. What was sequenced was PBMCs. The sequence was collected from a human donor in good health. Written as DNA, the CDR3 is TGTGCCAGCAGCTCGGCAGGCGGGGCCAACGTCCTGACTTTC. Translated, it gives CASSSAGGANVLTF.